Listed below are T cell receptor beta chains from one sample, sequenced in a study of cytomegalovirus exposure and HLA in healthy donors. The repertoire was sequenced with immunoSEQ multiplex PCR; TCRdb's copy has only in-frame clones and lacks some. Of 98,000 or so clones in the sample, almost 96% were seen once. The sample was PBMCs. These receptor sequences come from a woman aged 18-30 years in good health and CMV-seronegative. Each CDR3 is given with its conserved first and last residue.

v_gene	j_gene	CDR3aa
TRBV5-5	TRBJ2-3	CASSLVLAGGSTDTQYF
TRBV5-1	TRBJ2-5	CASSLSGQGQETQYF
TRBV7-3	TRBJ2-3	CASSPTGAPTDTQYF
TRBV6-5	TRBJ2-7	CASSYLGQGTYEQYF
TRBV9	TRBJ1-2	CASSLGGWEANYGYTF
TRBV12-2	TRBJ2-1	CATNEQFF
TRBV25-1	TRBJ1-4	CASSDRSRGATNEKLFF
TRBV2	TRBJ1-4	CASSEGQGLTTNEKLFF
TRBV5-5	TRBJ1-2	CASSFVRANYGYTF
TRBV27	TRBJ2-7	CASSLSRTGGSYEQYF
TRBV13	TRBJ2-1	CASSPPGGGAWEQFF
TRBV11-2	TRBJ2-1	CASSLAGGSSYNEQFF
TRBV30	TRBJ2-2	CAWSRASTYNTGELFF
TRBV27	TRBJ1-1	CASREARGMNTEAFF
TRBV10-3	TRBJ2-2	CAIRRKTLGVPPTGELFF
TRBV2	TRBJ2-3	CASRRRGASGGASTDTQYF
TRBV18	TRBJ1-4	CASSPLRTGEKLFF
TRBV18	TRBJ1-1	CASSPLDRSMNTEAFF
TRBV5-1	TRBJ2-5	CASSSGTSREETQYF
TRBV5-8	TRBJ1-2	CASNLANYGYTF
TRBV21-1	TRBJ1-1	CASSKAGCRGPMNTEAFF
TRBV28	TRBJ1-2	CASSPLSGPNYGYTF
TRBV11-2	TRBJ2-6	CASRSYSSGANVLTF
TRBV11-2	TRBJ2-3	CASSLAFRLAGYSTDTQYF
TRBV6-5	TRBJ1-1	CASSYSLGQLRTEAFF
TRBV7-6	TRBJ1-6	CASSPQDSPLHF
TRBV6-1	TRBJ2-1	CASSDRHASDEQFF
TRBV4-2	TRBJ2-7	CASSQKDSLYYEQYF
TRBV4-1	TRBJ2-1	CASSQSGLAYNEQFF
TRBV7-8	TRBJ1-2	CASSPGLEGGGYTF
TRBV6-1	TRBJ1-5	CASSAQGAGGQPQHF
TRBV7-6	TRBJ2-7	CASSPRAVTPTYEQYF
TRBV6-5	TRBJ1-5	CASSRQVNQPQHF
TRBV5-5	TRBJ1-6	CASSLSTGYNSPLHF
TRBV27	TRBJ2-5	CASSFLTSGGPQETQYF
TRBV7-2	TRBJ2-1	CASSRTSGGNYNEQFF
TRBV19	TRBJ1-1	CASSARRGATEAFF
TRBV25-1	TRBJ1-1	CASRDRDTEAFF
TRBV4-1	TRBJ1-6	CASSQEAGTNNSPLHF
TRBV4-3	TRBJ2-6	CASSQDWRVSGANVLTF
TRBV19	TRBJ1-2	CASSQQGARAMGRYTF
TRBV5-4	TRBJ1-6	CASSLGRGYNSPLHF
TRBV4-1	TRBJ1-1	CASSQGRLNTEAFF
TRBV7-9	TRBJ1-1	CASSLRQGSNTEAFF
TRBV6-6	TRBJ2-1	CASTIGSYNEQFF
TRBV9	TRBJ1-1	CASSTGQANTEAFF
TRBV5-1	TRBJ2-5	CASSWMGLAGPLRLEAAQYF
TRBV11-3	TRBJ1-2	CASSLGAGAYGYTF
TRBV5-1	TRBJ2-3	CASGREATSPTDTQYF
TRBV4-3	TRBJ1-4	CASSQGPTGQDEKLFF
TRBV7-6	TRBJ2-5	CASSQGETQYF